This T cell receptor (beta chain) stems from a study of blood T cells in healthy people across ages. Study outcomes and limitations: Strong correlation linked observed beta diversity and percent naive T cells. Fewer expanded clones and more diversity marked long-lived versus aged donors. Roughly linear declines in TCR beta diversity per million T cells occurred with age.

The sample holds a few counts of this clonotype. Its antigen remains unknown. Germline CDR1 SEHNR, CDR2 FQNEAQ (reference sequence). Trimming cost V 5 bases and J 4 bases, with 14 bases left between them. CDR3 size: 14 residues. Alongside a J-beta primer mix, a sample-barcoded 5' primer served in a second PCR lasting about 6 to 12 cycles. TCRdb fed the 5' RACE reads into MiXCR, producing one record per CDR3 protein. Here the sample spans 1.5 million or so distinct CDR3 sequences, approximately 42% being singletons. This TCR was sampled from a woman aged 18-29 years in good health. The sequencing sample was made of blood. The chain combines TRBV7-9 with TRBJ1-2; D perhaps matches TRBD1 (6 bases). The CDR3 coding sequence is TGTGCCAGCAGCCCGAAACAGGGATCCTATGGCTACACCTTC. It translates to CASSPKQGSYGYTF.